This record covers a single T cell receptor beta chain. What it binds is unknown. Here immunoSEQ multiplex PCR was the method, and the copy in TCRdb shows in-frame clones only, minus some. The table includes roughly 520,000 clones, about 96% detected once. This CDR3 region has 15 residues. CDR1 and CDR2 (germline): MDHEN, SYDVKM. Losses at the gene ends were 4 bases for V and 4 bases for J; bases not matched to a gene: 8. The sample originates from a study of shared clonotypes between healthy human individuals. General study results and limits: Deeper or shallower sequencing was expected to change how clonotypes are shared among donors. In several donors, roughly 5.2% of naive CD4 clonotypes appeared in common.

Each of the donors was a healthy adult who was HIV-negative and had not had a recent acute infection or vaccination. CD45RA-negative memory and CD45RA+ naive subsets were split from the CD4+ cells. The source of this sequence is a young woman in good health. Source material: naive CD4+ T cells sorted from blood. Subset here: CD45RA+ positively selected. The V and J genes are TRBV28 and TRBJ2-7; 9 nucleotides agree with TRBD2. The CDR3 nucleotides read TGTGCCAGCAGTTGGGCGGGAGGGCGACTTTACGAGCAGTACTTC. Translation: CASSWAGGRLYEQYF.